The 30 T cell receptor beta chains reported below all come from one sample, sequenced in a study of radiotherapy plus CTLA-4 blockade in lung cancer. Profiling relied on immunoSEQ multiplex PCR, and the TCRdb table lists in-frame clones only, not all of them. The repertoire holds about 110,000 clones, with approximately 81% as singletons. This specimen consisted of peripheral blood, obtained from a patient treated with radiotherapy plus ipilimumab. These receptors were collected from a human donor with non-small cell lung cancer that progressed on radiotherapy plus ipilimumab. Some clones in this sample may be carry-over from other donors' samples.

The chain has TRBV18 and TRBJ1-2; D gene ambiguous. Trimming pared 4 bases from V and 1 base from J, leaving 7 bases between. Germline CDR1 and CDR2: KGHSH and LQKENI. The CDR3 runs 13 residues. This CDR3 reads CASSLALNYGYTF. Here the CDR3 DNA reads TGTGCCAGCTCACTCGCCCTTAACTATGGCTACACCTTC.

The chain recombines TRBV5-5 with TRBJ2-1; D is uncertain. Germline V CDR1 and CDR2: SGHKS, YYEKEE (reference sequence). This CDR3 region has 13 residues. V lost 4 bases and J lost 9, with 14 bases in between. In DNA, the CDR3 is TGTGCCAGCAGCCTCAACTTGGAGCGTGAGCAGTTCTTC. Translation: CASSLNLEREQFF.

The V gene is TRBV5-4, the J gene TRBJ2-7; D gene ambiguous. This CDR3 has 14 amino acids. CDR1 and CDR2 from the germline V gene are SGHNT and YYREEE (reference sequence). V was shortened by 4 bases and J by 4 bases, with 15 bases between the two germline ends. Here the CDR3 DNA reads TGTGCCAGCAGCCGAATGCCAGGAACTTACGAGCAGTACTTC. Translation: CASSRMPGTYEQYF.

The chain combines TRBV20-1 with TRBJ1-5; D is ambiguous. This CDR3 region has 11 residues. The V gene's germline CDR1 is DFQATT and CDR2 SNEGSKA (reference sequence). The V end was cut by 1 base, the J end by 6 bases, with 4 bases between. CDR3 sequence: CSARVGQPQHF. The CDR3 DNA reads TGCAGTGCTAGAGTTGGTCAGCCCCAGCATTTT.

The chain combines TRBV4-2 with TRBJ2-7; D is perhaps TRBD1 or TRBD2 (6 bases each). The CDR3 consists of 14 residues. Trimming pared 1 base from V and 7 bases from J, leaving 14 bases between. In germline, CDR1 is LGHNA, CDR2 YNFKEQ. This CDR3 is CASSQGGAGEEQYF. The CDR3 DNA reads as TGTGCCAGCAGCCAAGGGGGGGCCGGGGAAGAGCAGTACTTC.

The rearrangement links TRBV9 to TRBJ1-5, with 7 bases identical to TRBD1. CDR1 is SGDLS and CDR2 is YYNGEE in the germline V gene. This CDR3 is built from 14 residues. Trimming cost V 3 bases and J 1 base; bases outside gene matches: 1. The CDR3 nucleotides read TGTGCCAGCAGCGGGGGACAGAGCAATCAGCCCCAGCATTTT. It translates to CASSGGQSNQPQHF.

The chain carries TRBV29-1 and TRBJ1-2; D is ambiguous. Trimming pared 4 bases from V and 7 bases from J, leaving 19 bases between. Germline loops: CDR1 SQVTM, CDR2 ANQGSEA. The CDR3 consists of 14 residues. DNA of the CDR3: TGCAGCGTTGCGCCTTGGCAAGCCGAAGGTGGCTACACCTTC. Residues: CSVAPWQAEGGYTF.

The chain links TRBV15 to TRBJ1-1; weak D call: TRBD1 (6 bases). Trimming shortened V by 3 bases and J by 5 bases, and 10 bases separated the two germline ends. The CDR3 has 13 amino acids. Germline V CDR1 and CDR2: LNHNV, YYDKDF (reference sequence). The CDR3 DNA reads TGTGCCACCAGCAGGCTAACAGGGACTGAAGCTTTCTTT. Its translation is CATSRLTGTEAFF.

The chain is built from TRBV5-6 and TRBJ2-7; the D gene is possibly TRBD2 (6 bases). The CDR3 is 16 residues long. The germline gives CDR1 SGHDT, CDR2 YYEEEE. Trimming pared 4 bases from V and 0 bases from J, leaving 17 bases between. Here the CDR3 reads CASSTRTMFPSYEQYF. For the CDR3, the DNA is TGTGCCAGCAGCACCAGGACTATGTTTCCCTCCTACGAGCAGTACTTC.

V usage is TRBV6-5 and J usage is TRBJ2-7; tentative D call: TRBD1 (6 bases). Trimming pared 6 bases from V and 6 bases from J, leaving 12 bases between. The CDR3 covers 12 residues. Germline V CDR1 and CDR2: MNHEY, SVGAGI. CDR3 sequence: CASRPNRVEQYF. The DNA for the CDR3 is TGTGCCAGCAGACCTAACAGGGTCGAGCAGTACTTC.

The chain combines TRBV19 with TRBJ1-1, with TRBD1 matching over 7 bases. The germline gives CDR1 LNHDA, CDR2 SQIVND (reference sequence). Trimming removed 5 bases from V and 1 base from J; junction bases left unmatched: 4. The CDR3 is made up of 14 amino acids. In nucleotides, the CDR3 is TGTGCCAGTAGTGTGAGACAGGGGAACACTGAAGCTTTCTTT. It yields the protein CASSVRQGNTEAFF.

V and J are TRBV2 and TRBJ2-7; D perhaps matches TRBD1 (6 bases). Germline V gives CDR1 SNHLY, CDR2 FYNNEI. This CDR3 is 16 amino acids long. With 1 base removed from V and 2 bases from J, the gap between germline ends came to 15 bases. The DNA of the CDR3 is TGTGCCAGCAGTGAAGGGACAGCAGACTTGGCCTACGAGCAGTACTTC. Translating gives CASSEGTADLAYEQYF. Supplemented by reference TRBV2 and TRBJ2-7, the full variable domain reads EPEVTQTPSHQVTQMGQEVILRCVPISNHLYFYWYRQILGQKVEFLVSFYNNEISEKSEIFDDQFSVERPDGSNFTLKIRSTKLEDSAMYFCASSEGTADLAYEQYFGPGTRLTVT.

The rearrangement links TRBV28 to TRBJ2-7; D uncertain. There are 12 residues in the CDR3. V lost 6 bases and J lost 4, with 10 bases in between. The germline V gene has CDR1 MDHEN and CDR2 SYDVKM. The DNA for the CDR3 is TGTGCCAGCAGACTTGGGGAATACGAGCAGTACTTC. Residues: CASRLGEYEQYF.

This chain connects TRBV7-3 to TRBJ2-1; 9 bases agree with TRBD2. The CDR3 is made up of 15 amino acids. In germline, CDR1 is SGHTA, CDR2 FQGTGA. V gave up 5 bases and J gave up 4 bases; unmatched junction bases: 6. The DNA for the CDR3 is TGTGCCAGCAGCGTTAGCGGGGGACCTTACAATGAGCAGTTCTTC. Protein: CASSVSGGPYNEQFF.

The chain joins TRBV6-5 to TRBJ1-5, with D tentatively TRBD1 (5 bases). Trimming left V 6 bases short and J 3 bases short, with 15 bases between. The CDR3 consists of 15 residues. Germline V lookup: CDR1 MNHEY, CDR2 SVGAGI. The CDR3 DNA is TGTGCCAGCAGACCGGGACCGCTCCACAATCAGCCCCAGCATTTT. This translates into CASRPGPLHNQPQHF.

V gene TRBV6-5 combines with J gene TRBJ2-7; maybe TRBD1 (5 bases). The assigned J gene may be wrong: the sequence end matches TRBJ2-1 better. CDR1 and CDR2 (germline): MNHEY, SVGAGI. The CDR3 totals 12 residues. The CDR3 reads CASSSRDGEQFF. The CDR3 nucleotides read TGTGCCAGCAGTAGCAGGGATGGTGAGCAGTTCTTC.

The chain employs TRBV21-1 and TRBJ1-4; the table's D call TRBD1 went unverified against the DNA. TRBV21-1 is assigned pseudogene status. The CDR3 contains 15 residues. The CDR3 sequence is CASSKGTGEDEKLFF. In DNA, the CDR3 is TGTGCCAGCAGCAAAGGGACAGGGGAAGACGAAAAACTGTTTTTT.

The gene calls are TRBV27 and TRBJ1-1, with 7 bases aligning to TRBD1. Germline V gene lookup returns CDR1 MNHEY and CDR2 SMNVEV (reference sequence). The ends lost 8 bases at V and 0 bases at J; junction bases unmatched: 12. This CDR3 comprises 16 residues. CDR3 DNA: TGTGCCAGCGTATCACTGGGTGACAGGGTGAACACTGAAGCTTTCTTT. Amino acid sequence: CASVSLGDRVNTEAFF.

This clone has only one observation. V is TRBV5-5 and J is TRBJ2-7, with D possibly TRBD1 on 5 matching bases. The CDR3 has 12 residues. Germline lookup yields CDR1 SGHKS and CDR2 YYEKEE (reference sequence). V was pared by 6 bases and J by 6 bases, with 13 bases between. CDR3 in amino acids: CASNRHRREQYF. DNA of the CDR3: TGTGCCAGCAACCGACACAGGCGCGAGCAGTACTTC. The full variable domain, rest sourced from reference TRBV5-5 and TRBJ2-7, is DAGVTQSPTHLIKTRGQQVTLRCSPISGHKSVSWYQQVLGQGPQFIFQYYEKEERGRGNFPDRFSARQFPNYSSELNVNALLLGDSALYLCASNRHRREQYFGPGTRLTVT.

This rearrangement joins TRBV7-6 to TRBJ2-1; D is perhaps TRBD2 (6 bases). The CDR3 has 13 residues. With 4 bases removed from V and 7 bases from J, the gap between germline ends came to 11 bases. CDR1 is SGHVS and CDR2 is FNYEAQ in the germline V gene. The DNA of the CDR3 is TGTGCCAGCAGCTACGGGACTCCTAATGAGCAGTTCTTC. Translating gives CASSYGTPNEQFF.

V usage is TRBV7-2 and J usage is TRBJ1-2; TRBD1 matches 8 bases. Germline V lookup: CDR1 SGHTA, CDR2 FQGNSA. The CDR3 is made up of 15 amino acids. V was pared by 2 bases and J by 3 bases, with 5 bases of the junction left unmatched. As DNA, the CDR3 is TGTGCCAGCAGCTTATCTCAGGGGGCTTACTATGGCTACACCTTC. Protein: CASSLSQGAYYGYTF.

The chain recombines TRBV4-3 with TRBJ2-5, with 7 positions matching TRBD2. CDR1 is LGHNA and CDR2 is YSLEER in the germline V gene. Trimming took 0 bases from V and 5 from J; bases not matched to a gene: 9. The CDR3 covers 16 residues. The CDR3 sequence is CASSQDTIAGTETQYF. CDR3 nucleotide sequence: TGCGCCAGCAGCCAAGATACGATAGCGGGCACGGAGACCCAGTACTTC.

Details on this clone: Its ends do not fully match the called genes, so a read error is possible. The chain combines TRBV7-7 with TRBJ2-2, with D tentatively TRBD1 (5 bases). Germline CDR1 SSHAT, CDR2 FNYEAQ (reference sequence). CDR3 size: 14 residues. CDR3: CASSYNTGAGELFF. As DNA, the CDR3 is TGTGCTAGCAGCTACAACACAGGCGCCGGGGAGCTGTTTTTT.

The V call is TRBV27, the J call TRBJ2-3, with D uncertain. The germline V gene has CDR1 MNHEY and CDR2 SMNVEV (reference sequence). The ends were cut back, 6 bases at V and 6 bases at J, with 16 bases in the middle. This CDR3 has 14 residues. The CDR3 reads CASRTNRLTDTQYF. CDR3 in DNA: TGTGCCAGCAGGACAAATCGGTTGACTGATACGCAGTATTTT.

This chain connects TRBV4-2 to TRBJ2-2; 10 bases fit TRBD1. The CDR3 extends over 15 amino acids. Germline lookup yields CDR1 LGHNA and CDR2 YNFKEQ. V dropped 1 base and J dropped 5; count of bases not matched to a gene: 1. The CDR3 DNA follows: TGTGCCAGCAGCCAAGGGACAGGGGGGACCGGGGAGCTGTTTTTT. Its translation is CASSQGTGGTGELFF.

This clone was observed once. The chain uses TRBV7-3 and TRBJ1-3; D is unclear. Trimming removed 2 bases from V and 0 bases from J, with 11 bases in between. The CDR3 contains 16 residues. Germline loops: CDR1 SGHTA, CDR2 FQGTGA. This CDR3 reads CASSLGGPLSGNTIYF. The CDR3 DNA reads TGTGCCAGCAGCTTAGGAGGGCCCCTCTCTGGAAACACCATATATTTT.

The V and J genes are TRBV19 and TRBJ1-5; 7 positions match TRBD1. The CDR3 runs to 14 residues. The V and J ends lost 10 bases and 5 bases, in that order; junction bases with no gene match: 11. From germline, CDR1 is LNHDA and CDR2 SQIVND (reference sequence). CDR3 residues: CATKKGGADQPQHF. CDR3 DNA: TGTGCCACCAAAAAAGGGGGCGCGGATCAGCCCCAGCATTTT.

This chain uses TRBV2 with TRBJ2-3, with 12 nucleotides matching TRBD1. Germline V gene sequence: CDR1 SNHLY, CDR2 FYNNEI. CDR3 length: 20 residues. After removal of 6 bases from V and 2 bases from J, the junction contained 18 bases not matched to a gene. CDR3 loop: CASSRTGTGGAYENTDTQYF. CDR3 DNA sequence: TGTGCCAGCAGCCGAACCGGGACAGGGGGCGCCTACGAGAACACAGATACGCAGTATTTT. Full variable domain (outside the CDR3, taken from reference TRBV2 and TRBJ2-3): EPEVTQTPSHQVTQMGQEVILRCVPISNHLYFYWYRQILGQKVEFLVSFYNNEISEKSEIFDDQFSVERPDGSNFTLKIRSTKLEDSAMYFCASSRTGTGGAYENTDTQYFGPGTRLTVL.

The V gene is TRBV7-2, the J gene TRBJ2-2; D gene unclear. V lost 2 bases and J lost 1, with 8 bases in between. Germline values: CDR1 SGHTA, CDR2 FQGNSA. CDR3 size: 15 residues. The CDR3 loop is CASSLYSRNTGELFF. In DNA form, the CDR3 reads TGTGCCAGCAGCTTATACTCGCGGAACACCGGGGAGCTGTTTTTT.

The CDR3 sequence is CASSYLIGNSPLHF. The CDR3 DNA reads TGTGCCAGCAGTTACTTGATCGGAAATTCACCCCTCCACTTT. The V call is TRBV6-6, the J call TRBJ1-6; D is ambiguous. Germline assignment: CDR1 MNHNY and CDR2 SVGAGI (reference sequence). Trimming cost V 1 base and J 7 bases, with 8 bases left between them. CDR3 size: 14 residues.